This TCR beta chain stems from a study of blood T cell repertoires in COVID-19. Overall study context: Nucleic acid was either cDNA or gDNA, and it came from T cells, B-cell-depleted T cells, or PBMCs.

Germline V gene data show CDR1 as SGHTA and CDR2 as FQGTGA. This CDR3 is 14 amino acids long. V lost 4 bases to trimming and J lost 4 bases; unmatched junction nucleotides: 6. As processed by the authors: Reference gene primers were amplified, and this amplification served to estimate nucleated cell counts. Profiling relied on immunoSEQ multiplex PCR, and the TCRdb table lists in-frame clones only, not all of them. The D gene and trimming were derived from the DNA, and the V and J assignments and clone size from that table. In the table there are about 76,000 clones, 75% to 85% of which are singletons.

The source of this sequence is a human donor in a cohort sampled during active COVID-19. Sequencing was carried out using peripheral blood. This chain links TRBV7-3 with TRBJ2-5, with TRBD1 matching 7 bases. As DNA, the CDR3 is TGTGCCAGCAGCTCGGACAGGCAGGGAGAGACCCAGTACTTC. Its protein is CASSSDRQGETQYF.